These 15 T cell receptor beta chains were sequenced from one sample in a study of T cell repertoires in cytomegalovirus infection. One entry per CDR3 protein results from TCRdb running MiXCR on the reads. The repertoire holds more than 150,000 distinct CDR3 sequences, roughly 19% seen once, with less than 3.5% in the top ten. Sequenced sample: PBMCs. These receptors all come from a human donor in good health (CMV status not recorded). Some clones in this sample may be carry-over from other donors' samples.

This clonotype appeared many times. The genes are TRBV14 and TRBJ2-1; D gene uncertain. Trimming shortened V by 0 bases and J by 6 bases, and 18 bases separated the two germline ends. In germline, CDR1 is SGHDN, CDR2 FVKESK. The CDR3 has 17 residues. CDR3 DNA: TGTGCCAGCAGCCAAGATCTGGTACGGCTCATCGGCAATGAGCAGTTCTTC. This gives the protein CASSQDLVRLIGNEQFF.

This rearrangement joins TRBV5-1 to TRBJ2-7, with a possible D match to TRBD2 (5 bases). The CDR3 extends over 15 amino acids. The germline gives CDR1 SGHRS, CDR2 YFSETQ. Trimming removed 0 bases from V and 5 bases from J, with 15 bases in between. CDR3 in DNA: TGCGCCAGCAGCTTGGTTCGGGGATCGGCTGACGAGCAGTACTTC. Translated: CASSLVRGSADEQYF.

The rearrangement links TRBV5-1 to TRBJ1-1; the D gene is possibly TRBD1 (5 bases). CDR1 is SGHRS and CDR2 is YFSETQ in the germline V gene. The ends were cut back, 0 bases at V and 5 bases at J, with 23 bases in the middle. The CDR3 has 18 amino acids. The CDR3 DNA follows: TGCGCCAGCAGCTTGGGAAGAAGCGGCCCCGAAAAGGGGACTGAAGCTTTCTTT. Amino acid sequence: CASSLGRSGPEKGTEAFF.

In its sample, this clonotype was seen many times. The chain has TRBV4-3 and TRBJ2-1; D not certain. CDR1 and CDR2 (germline): LGHNA, YSLEER. The CDR3 is 15 amino acids. V lost 0 bases, J lost 0 bases, and 6 bases lay in between. The CDR3 sequence is CASSQDLASYNEQFF. In DNA form, the CDR3 reads TGCGCCAGCAGCCAAGATTTAGCCTCCTACAATGAGCAGTTCTTC.

This clonotype was observed a few times. This rearrangement joins TRBV6-2 or TRBV6-3 to TRBJ2-3; weak D call: TRBD2 (6 bases). The germline V gene encodes CDR1 MNHEY and CDR2 SVGEGT. The CDR3 length is 17 residues. The germline V and J ends were trimmed by 4 bases and 2 bases, with 19 bases remaining between them. The chain's CDR3 is CASSFTHPGLSTDTQYF. The CDR3 bases are TGTGCCAGCAGTTTTACTCACCCGGGACTCTCCACAGATACGCAGTATTTT.

V and J are TRBV12-3 or TRBV12-4 and TRBJ1-1; 7 nucleotides match TRBD1. CDR3 length equals 14 residues. Losses at the gene ends were 6 bases for V and 5 bases for J; bases not matched to a gene: 9. CDR3 nucleotides: TGTGCCAGCAGATCCAACAGGGGTGGGACTGAAGCTTTCTTT. Its protein is CASRSNRGGTEAFF.

This chain uses TRBV7-8 with TRBJ1-1; 7 nucleotides match TRBD1. Trimming cost V 4 bases and J 1 base; bases outside gene matches: 6. The CDR3 extends over 15 amino acids. In germline, CDR1 is SGHVS, CDR2 FQNEAQ. For the CDR3, the DNA is TGTGCCAGCAGCTACCGGACAGGTCCGAACACTGAAGCTTTCTTT. Its protein is CASSYRTGPNTEAFF.

This clonotype was counted between two and nine times. The V gene is TRBV10-2, the J gene TRBJ2-7, with D unclear. The CDR3 covers 11 residues. Trimming pared 6 bases from V and 5 bases from J, leaving 8 bases between. The germline V gene has CDR1 WSHSY and CDR2 SAAADI. CDR3 region: CASSPRHEQYF. In nucleotides, the CDR3 is TGCGCCAGCAGCCCTCGCCACGAGCAGTACTTC.

In its sample, this clonotype was seen a few times. The rearrangement links TRBV20-1 to TRBJ1-1, with D tentatively TRBD1 (5 bases). This CDR3 region has 15 residues. Between the trimmed V and J ends, which lost 0 bases and 3 bases, there was a span of 14 bases. Germline loops: CDR1 DFQATT, CDR2 SNEGSKA (reference sequence). The CDR3, as DNA: TGCAGTGCTAGAGACCCGCAGGGAGGTCACACTGAAGCTTTCTTT. Its protein is CSARDPQGGHTEAFF.

The rearrangement uses TRBV20-1 and TRBJ2-5, with 13 positions matching TRBD2. The CDR3 sequence is 15 residues long. J lost 0 bases, V lost 6 bases, and 4 bases had no gene match. In germline, CDR1 is DFQATT, CDR2 SNEGSKA (reference sequence). This CDR3 is CSAYGLAGDQETQYF. DNA for the CDR3: TGCAGTGCCTACGGACTAGCGGGGGACCAAGAGACCCAGTACTTC.

This clonotype came up a few times. The chain links TRBV6-5 to TRBJ2-3; tentative D call: TRBD2 (5 bases). CDR1 is MNHEY and CDR2 is SVGAGI in the germline V gene. V dropped 2 bases and J dropped 0 bases, with 9 bases sitting between them. The CDR3 is 15 amino acids. The CDR3 region is CASSYDPSSTDTQYF. The CDR3 bases are TGTGCCAGCAGTTACGACCCTAGCAGCACAGATACGCAGTATTTT.

This clonotype occurred a few times. V is TRBV29-1 and J is TRBJ1-2; D remains ambiguous. CDR1 SQVTM and CDR2 ANQGSEA come from the germline V gene. V gave up 6 bases and J gave up 7 bases, with 15 bases separating them. This CDR3 comprises 12 residues. CDR3 coding DNA: TGCAGCGTCAGCTCGTCAGAAGTTGGCTACACCTTC. It yields the protein CSVSSSEVGYTF.

This chain uses TRBV6-6 with TRBJ2-3; D ambiguous. Germline-derived CDR1 and CDR2 are MNHNY and SVGAGI (reference sequence). This CDR3 comprises 12 residues. Trimming left V 7 bases short and J 6 bases short, with 11 bases between. The CDR3 sequence is CASTLHVDTQYF. The CDR3 coding sequence is TGTGCCAGCACCTTACACGTGGATACGCAGTATTTT.

This clonotype was counted once. J is TRBJ1-2 and V is TRBV4-3; 7 bases align to TRBD1. V lost 3 bases to trimming and J lost 2 bases; unmatched junction nucleotides: 6. The CDR3 extends over 15 amino acids. Germline CDR1 and CDR2: LGHNA and YSLEER. The CDR3 region has the DNA TGCGCCAGCAGCCAGATGACAGGGATAAACTATGGCTACACCTTC. As protein: CASSQMTGINYGYTF.

This clonotype was counted many times. The chain joins TRBV7-8 to TRBJ2-3, with 9 bases fitting TRBD2. This CDR3 spans 12 amino acids. Germline loops: CDR1 SGHVS, CDR2 FQNEAQ. V lost 3 bases, J lost 11 bases, and 3 bases stayed unmatched. This chain's CDR3 is CASSFSGGGQYF. CDR3 coding DNA: TGTGCCAGCAGCTTTAGCGGGGGTGGGCAGTATTTT.